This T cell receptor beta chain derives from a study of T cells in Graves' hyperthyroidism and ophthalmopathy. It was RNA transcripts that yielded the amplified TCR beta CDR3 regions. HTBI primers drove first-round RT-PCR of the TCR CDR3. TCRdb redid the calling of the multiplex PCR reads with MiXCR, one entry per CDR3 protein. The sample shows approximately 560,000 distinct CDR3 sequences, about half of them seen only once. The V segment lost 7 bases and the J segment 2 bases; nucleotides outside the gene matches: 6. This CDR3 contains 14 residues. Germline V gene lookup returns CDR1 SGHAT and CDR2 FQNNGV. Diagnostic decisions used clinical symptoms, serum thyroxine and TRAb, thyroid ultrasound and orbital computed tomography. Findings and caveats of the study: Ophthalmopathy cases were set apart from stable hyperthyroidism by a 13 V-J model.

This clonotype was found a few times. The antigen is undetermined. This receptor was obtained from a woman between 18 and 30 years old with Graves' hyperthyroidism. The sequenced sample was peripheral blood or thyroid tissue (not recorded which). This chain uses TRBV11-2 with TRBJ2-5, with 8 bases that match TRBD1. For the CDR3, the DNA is TGTGCCAGCAATACGGGACAGGTGCAAGAGACCCAGTACTTC. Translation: CASNTGQVQETQYF.